The entry that follows covers one T cell receptor (beta chain) sequence. The antigen remains undetermined. This sample stems from a study of shared clonotypes between healthy human individuals. General study results and limits: The represented genetic and exposure-history diversity was limited by the small number of donors.

CDR1 is SGHDT, CDR2 YYEEEE, per germline. The CDR3 extends over 14 amino acids. V was clipped by 0 bases and J by 1 base, with 8 bases between them. CD8 cells regarded as naive lacked CD45RO, were positively chosen for CCR7, and omitted terminally differentiated effector memory CD45RA+ cells. A deep-level run was used for the assay. Original methodology: Filtering differed since immunoSEQ provided only junctions, with no quality scores. Libraries were prepared by immunoSEQ multiplex PCR; TCRdb keeps only in-frame clonotypes and omits some of them. V and J calls and clone size follow that table, whereas D and trimming were derived from the DNA. The sample contains some 2 million clones, over 85% of which appear only once.

V is TRBV5-6 and J is TRBJ2-7; D is undetermined. This TCR derives from a man between 18 and 29 years old in good health. The sequenced sample consisted of naive CD8+ T cells sorted from blood. CDR3 bases: TGTGCCAGCAGCTTGGAGTTAGAGTCCTACGAGCAGTACTTC. It specifies CASSLELESYEQYF.